The 20 T cell receptor beta chains listed next were all sequenced from one sample in a study of regulatory T cells in long-lasting Graves disease. The time point was: newly diagnosed GD, antithyroid drugs for less than 3 months. The TCR library used RNA extracted from PBMCs. Both iRepertoire HTBI primers and Arm-PCR of CDR3 regions were used to build the TCR beta libraries. TCRdb independently ran MiXCR on the multiplex PCR reads; one entry per CDR3 protein. The table includes a few hundred thousand distinct CDR3 sequences, 16% detected once. These data are also associated with another study on T cells in Graves' hyperthyroidism and ophthalmopathy.

Specimen: peripheral blood mononuclear cells (PBMCs), collected at new diagnosis, from a patient treated with antithyroid drugs. These receptors were collected from a middle-aged man with Graves disease.

As to this clonotype: The likely explanation is a read error, given a far larger clone one base away. The V gene is TRBV6-4, the J gene TRBJ2-7, with TRBD1 as a possible D gene (5 bases). The germline gives CDR1 MRHNA, CDR2 SNTAGT. The CDR3 length is 15 residues. With 5 bases removed from V and 7 bases from J, the gap between germline ends came to 21 bases. CDR3 in amino acids: CASSSLTDQRREQYF. The CDR3 DNA reads as TGTGCCAGCAGTTCATTGACAGACCAACGTCGGGAGCAGTACTTC.

A few counts support this clonotype. The V and J genes are TRBV19 and TRBJ1-1; D gene uncertain. CDR1 is LNHDA and CDR2 is SQIVND in the germline V gene (reference sequence). Trimming removed 5 bases at V and 2 bases at J, with 9 bases between. CDR3 length: 13 residues. The CDR3 nucleotides read TGTGCCAGTAGTCGACACCTAAACACTGAAGCTTTCTTT. Amino acids: CASSRHLNTEAFF. Using reference TRBV19 and TRBJ1-1 for the parts outside the CDR3, the full variable domain is DGGITQSPKYLFRKEGQNVTLSCEQNLNHDAMYWYRQDPGQGLRLIYYSQIVNDFQKGDIAEGYSVSREKKESFPLTVTSAQKNPTAFYLCASSRHLNTEAFFGQGTRLTVV.

This rearrangement joins TRBV29-1 to TRBJ1-1, with D perhaps TRBD1 (5 bases). The CDR3 has 12 residues. Germline CDR1 is SQVTM and CDR2 is ANQGSEA. With 5 bases removed from V and 5 bases from J, the gap between germline ends came to 12 bases. CDR3 bases: TGCAGCGTTAGCCAGGGAAGTACTGAAGCTTTCTTT. Protein sequence: CSVSQGSTEAFF.

This clonotype was seen ten or more times. CDR3 in amino acids: CASSLETGGFNTQYF. Here the CDR3 DNA reads TGTGCCAGCAGCTTAGAGACAGGAGGATTCAATACGCAGTATTTT. V and J are TRBV11-3 and TRBJ2-3; the D gene is possibly TRBD1 (6 bases). Germline-derived CDR1 and CDR2 are SGHNT and YENEEA. The CDR3 is 15 residues long. Between the trimmed V and J ends, which lost 0 bases and 7 bases, there was a span of 14 bases. Filled out from reference TRBV11-3 and TRBJ2-3, the complete variable domain reads EAGVVQSPRYKIIEKKQPVAFWCNPISGHNTLYWYLQNLGQGPELLIRYENEEAVDDSQLPKDRFSAERLKGVDSTLKIQPAELGDSAVYLCASSLETGGFNTQYFGPGTRLTVL.

This clonotype was seen at least ten times. The chain combines TRBV9 with TRBJ1-5; 9 nucleotides align to TRBD1. The CDR3 is 14 residues long. V lost 3 bases, J lost 7 bases, and 5 bases stayed unmatched. Germline CDR1 reads SGDLS; CDR2 reads YYNGEE. The CDR3 spells CASSADRGDQPQHF. In nucleotides, the CDR3 is TGTGCCAGCAGCGCCGACAGGGGGGACCAGCCCCAGCATTTT.

This clonotype was counted many times. The chain recombines TRBV11-2 with TRBJ2-2; D unresolved. There are 13 residues in the CDR3. Trimming cost V 2 bases and J 1 base, with 2 bases left between them. Germline values: CDR1 SGHAT, CDR2 FQNNGV. CDR3 nucleotide sequence: TGTGCCAGCAGCTTAATGAACACCGGGGAGCTGTTTTTT. It codes for CASSLMNTGELFF.

Ten or more counts support this clonotype. The chain recombines TRBV3-1 with TRBJ2-2; D might be TRBD1 or TRBD2, each matching 7 bases. The germline CDR1 and CDR2 sequences are LGHDT and YNNKEL (reference sequence). Trimming removed 4 bases from V and 8 bases from J, with 17 bases in between. The CDR3 runs to 15 residues. The CDR3 nucleotides read TGTGCCAGCAGCCCGACAGGGAGGGGATCAGGGGAGCTGTTTTTT. This translates into CASSPTGRGSGELFF.

This clonotype was seen many times. The genes are TRBV12-3 or TRBV12-4 and TRBJ1-6, with D unresolved. The ends were cut back, 2 bases at V and 8 bases at J, with 10 bases in the middle. This CDR3 has 14 residues. CDR3 in DNA: TGTGCCAGCAGTTTAACCGGTTGGGATTCACCCCTCCACTTT. The encoded protein is CASSLTGWDSPLHF.

This clonotype was counted only a few times. This chain joins TRBV9 and TRBJ2-5; D call uncertain. CDR3 size: 15 residues. Trimming shortened V by 0 bases and J by 5 bases, and 14 bases separated the two germline ends. Looked up from germline, CDR1 is SGDLS and CDR2 is YYNGEE. The CDR3, as DNA: TGTGCCAGCAGCGTAGACTCGGGCGATGGGGAGACCCAGTACTTC. Its translation: CASSVDSGDGETQYF.

The CDR3 DNA reads as TGTGCCAGCAGCCTAACAGGGGGGGCTAATGAAAAACTGTTTTTT. Protein product: CASSLTGGANEKLFF. The gene calls are TRBV5-5 and TRBJ1-4; 8 bases line up with TRBD1. The CDR3 has 15 residues. In germline, CDR1 is SGHKS, CDR2 YYEKEE (reference sequence). V lost 4 bases, J lost 3 bases, and 5 bases stayed unmatched.

The V gene is TRBV3-1, the J gene TRBJ1-6, with D possibly TRBD1 on 5 matching bases. This CDR3 spans 14 amino acids. Trimming removed 6 bases from V and 5 bases from J, with 11 bases in between. CDR1 and CDR2 (germline): LGHDT, YNNKEL (reference sequence). This chain's CDR3 is CASSRGVDNSPLHF. Written as DNA, the CDR3 is TGTGCCAGCAGTCGAGGGGTCGATAATTCACCCCTCCACTTT.

This clonotype was observed many times. The gene calls are TRBV6-1 and TRBJ2-3, with a tentative D call TRBD1 (5 bases). The CDR3 is 14 amino acids. V dropped 8 bases and J dropped 0 bases, with 12 bases sitting between them. The germline gives CDR1 MNHNS, CDR2 SASEGT. In nucleotides, the CDR3 is TGTGCCAGCTCCTTGGACAAAAGCACAGATACGCAGTATTTT. It translates to CASSLDKSTDTQYF.

V usage is TRBV19 and J usage is TRBJ1-5; TRBD1 matches 8 bases. The CDR3 runs 14 residues. Per germline, CDR1 LNHDA and CDR2 SQIVND (reference sequence). The V gene end was trimmed by 7 bases and the J gene end by 6 bases; junction bases not matched to a gene: 8. This chain's CDR3 is CASTDRAGGQPQHF. CDR3 nucleotides: TGTGCCAGTACGGACAGGGCGGGGGGTCAGCCCCAGCATTTT.

This clonotype was seen many times. CDR3 loop: CAWSLTYNEQFF. Written as DNA, the CDR3 is TGTGCCTGGAGTCTGACATACAATGAGCAGTTCTTC. This chain uses TRBV30 with TRBJ2-1; D gene uncertain. The CDR3 runs to 12 residues. The germline gives CDR1 GTSNPN, CDR2 SVGIG (reference sequence). V lost 2 bases and J lost 4, with 6 bases in between. The full variable domain, rest sourced from reference TRBV30 and TRBJ2-1, is SQTIHQWPATLVQPVGSPLSLECTVEGTSNPNLYWYRQAAGRGLQLLFYSVGIGQISSEVPQNLSASRPQDRQFILSSKKLLLSDSGFYLCAWSLTYNEQFFGPGTRLTVL.

This clonotype appeared a few times. The chain recombines TRBV5-6 with TRBJ2-1, with 7 nucleotides matching TRBD2. Germline CDR1 and CDR2: SGHDT and YYEEEE. With 4 bases clipped from V and 2 bases from J, the junction kept 6 bases outside the gene matches. The CDR3 is 15 residues long. The CDR3 loop reads CASSPSGNAYNEQFF. CDR3 sequence (DNA): TGTGCCAGCAGCCCGAGCGGGAACGCCTACAATGAGCAGTTCTTC.

At least ten counts were recorded for this clonotype. V and J are TRBV2 and TRBJ1-4, with 7 bases lining up with TRBD1. Germline V gene sequence: CDR1 SNHLY, CDR2 FYNNEI. The CDR3 has 15 amino acids. After removal of 6 bases from V and 8 bases from J, the junction contained 12 bases not matched to a gene. DNA of the CDR3: TGTGCCAGCAGAACTACAGGGGCGTTACGGGAAAAACTGTTTTTT. Its protein product is CASRTTGALREKLFF.

This clonotype was found a few times. The CDR3 spells CASSLSLRASGGGHYNEQFF. Written as DNA, the CDR3 is TGTGCCAGCAGCTTAAGTCTTCGAGCTAGCGGGGGGGGCCACTACAATGAGCAGTTCTTC. The V and J genes are TRBV11-3 and TRBJ2-1; 12 bases are shared with TRBD2. Germline-derived CDR1 and CDR2 are SGHNT and YENEEA. The trim removed 2 bases at V and 3 bases at J, leaving 14 bases unmatched. This CDR3 spans 20 amino acids.

In its sample, this clonotype was seen many times. The junction does not match germline at one end; this may be a read error. This chain links TRBV6-2 or TRBV6-3 with TRBJ2-3, with a possible D match to TRBD2 (6 bases). CDR3 length: 15 amino acids. From germline, CDR1 is MNHEY and CDR2 SVGEGT. The CDR3 is CATSSRGVGTDTQYF. The CDR3 coding sequence is TGTGCCACCAGTTCTCGCGGGGTTGGCACAGATACGCAGTATTTT.

This clonotype has just a few counts. The chain links TRBV9 to TRBJ1-3; D gene ambiguous. Germline assignment: CDR1 SGDLS and CDR2 YYNGEE. The CDR3 is 14 residues long. The germline V and J ends were trimmed by 0 bases and 7 bases, with 11 bases remaining between them. CDR3 in amino acids: CASSVESGRNTIYF. The CDR3 DNA is TGTGCCAGCAGCGTAGAGTCAGGTCGGAACACCATATATTTT.

This clonotype was counted at least ten times. This chain joins TRBV6-1 and TRBJ2-1; D gene uncertain. Trimming took off 8 bases at V and 0 bases at J, with 23 bases between the two ends. This CDR3 spans 18 amino acids. The germline V gene has CDR1 MNHNS and CDR2 SASEGT. CDR3: CASRILPGYVSSYNEQFF. Written as DNA, the CDR3 is TGTGCCAGCCGAATCCTACCAGGCTATGTTAGCTCCTACAATGAGCAGTTCTTC.